Listed below are T cell receptor beta chains from one sample, sequenced in a study of PD-1 blockade in classical Hodgkin lymphoma. TCRdb keeps only in-frame clones here, not all; method: immunoSEQ multiplex PCR. The repertoire holds about 21,000 clones, with about 86% as singletons. Sequencing used CD8+ T cells from blood. Receptors originate from a human donor with classical Hodgkin lymphoma. The conserved cysteine and the conserved F or W are not part of the CDR3 here.

>TRBJ2-1|TRBV7-9
AAGSLTYNEQF
>TRBJ2-5|TRBV11-2
ASRPPTSEGTSQETQY
>TRBJ2-5|TRBV4-3
ASSQSGGAQETQY
>TRBJ2-7|TRBV9
ASSSDSTGEQY
>TRBJ2-7|TRBV5-5
ASSLGDSSYEQY
>TRBJ1-2|TRBV6-5
ASRPPNYGYT
>TRBJ2-7|TRBV5-5
ASSLVRFSYEQY
>TRBJ2-3|TRBV4-1
ASSQDRGGADTQY
>TRBJ2-5|TRBV4-1
ASSQAASGGVPAQY
>TRBJ2-7|TRBV7-9
ASSLSTRSYEQY
>TRBJ2-5|TRBV25-1
ASSEGIGETQY
>TRBJ2-2|TRBV7-2
ASSLALGELF
>TRBJ2-3|TRBV13
ASSLGIEGRATQY
>TRBJ1-1|TRBV7-2
ASSWTGFPAF
>TRBJ2-3|TRBV6-5
AVAGRGASTDTQY
>TRBJ1-2|TRBV7-9
ASSLFGQGADGYT
>TRBJ2-7|TRBV7-2
ASSLGIAGTYEQY
>TRBJ1-1|TRBV4-3
ASSQAWDGSPTEAF
>TRBJ1-1|TRBV5-5
ASSPFVKGTEAF
>TRBJ2-1|TRBV19
ASRYSTFKANEQF
>TRBJ2-7|TRBV4-1
ASSQPGSYEQY
>TRBJ2-7|TRBV11-2
ASSYTGGFSYEQY
>TRBJ2-7|TRBV5-4
ASSSEPGQGYEQY
>TRBJ2-7|TRBV11-2
ASSFSGGLYEQY
>TRBJ2-7|TRBV27
ASSLTPDRSYEQY
>TRBJ1-1|TRBV7-9
ASSFRGAEAF
>TRBJ2-1|TRBV6-6
ASSIHPTGNEQF
>TRBJ2-3|TRBV9
ASSPFAAGFGRTDTQY
>TRBJ1-4|TRBV5-1
ASRPDEVTTNEKLF
>TRBJ2-4|TRBV7-9
ASSSTGLAGAKNIQY
>TRBJ2-1|TRBV6-6
ASTNEVYNEQF
>TRBJ2-3|TRBV5-1
ASSLAASDYTDTQY
>TRBJ2-3|TRBV11-2
ASSLDPPTYPTSTDTQY
>TRBJ2-7|TRBV4-1
ASSHLTGPYEQY
>TRBJ2-5|TRBV18
ASSPFGADAIQETQY